What follows are 22 T cell receptor beta chains derived from one specimen sequenced in a study of blood T cells in healthy people across ages. Sample-barcoded 5' priming and a J-beta primer mix drove a second PCR of roughly 6 to 12 cycles. TCRdb called the 5' RACE reads again in MiXCR, with one record for every CDR3 protein. This repertoire shows about 640,000 distinct CDR3 sequences, roughly three fifths found once; its top ten account for more than 35%. The sequenced sample consisted of blood. The receptors were gathered from a man aged 60 to 75 in good health.

This sequence joins TRBV4-1 and TRBJ2-1; D is perhaps TRBD1 or TRBD2 (5 bases each). Germline-derived CDR1 and CDR2 are MGHRA and YSYEKL. CDR3 size: 17 residues. V lost 0 bases and J lost 7, with 19 bases in between. CDR3 protein: CASSQEYGTRRGNEQFF. CDR3 nucleotides: TGCGCCAGCAGCCAAGAGTACGGGACCCGGAGAGGTAATGAGCAGTTCTTC.

This clonotype was counted only a few times. This chain joins TRBV12-3 or TRBV12-4 and TRBJ2-3; weak D call: TRBD2 (7 bases). This CDR3 has 14 amino acids. V was pared by 7 bases and J by 4 bases, with 15 bases between. This CDR3 reads CASTFSGGPDTQYF. The CDR3 nucleotides are TGTGCCAGCACCTTCTCGGGGGGCCCAGATACGCAGTATTTT.

This chain links TRBV29-1 with TRBJ1-1; D is unclear. Trimming removed 4 bases from V and 1 base from J, with 4 bases in between. Germline CDR1 SQVTM, CDR2 ANQGSEA. The CDR3 extends over 11 amino acids. Here the CDR3 DNA reads TGCAGCGTTGGTTCGAACACTGAAGCTTTCTTT. Protein sequence: CSVGSNTEAFF.

This clonotype was seen a few times. The V call is TRBV4-2, the J call TRBJ1-4, with 7 nucleotides matching TRBD1. Germline V gene sequence: CDR1 LGHNA, CDR2 YNFKEQ. The CDR3 runs to 15 residues. J was trimmed by 4 bases and V by 2 bases; bases with no gene match: 4. The CDR3 coding sequence is TGTGCCAGCAGCCAATCGGGACAGATTAATGAAAAACTGTTTTTT. Encoded protein: CASSQSGQINEKLFF.

This clonotype was seen only a few times. The V and J genes are TRBV4-2 and TRBJ2-1, with 12 bases matching TRBD2. Trimming removed 1 base from V and 8 bases from J; junction bases left unmatched: 6. The germline CDR1 and CDR2 sequences are LGHNA and YNFKEQ. The CDR3 spans 16 residues. The CDR3 bases are TGTGCCAGCAGCCAAGTCTCTAGCGGGGGGGCCGATGAGCAGTTCTTC. It translates to CASSQVSSGGADEQFF.

There are many counts of this clonotype. This sequence joins TRBV7-6 and TRBJ2-5; 8 nucleotides match TRBD1. CDR3 length: 15 amino acids. Germline CDR1 SGHVS, CDR2 FNYEAQ. The junction had 5 bases not matched to a gene; V was cut back by 5 bases and J by 0 bases. The DNA of the CDR3 is TGTGCCAGCAGCCGGACAGGGTCGTACCAAGAGACCCAGTACTTC. Its translation is CASSRTGSYQETQYF. The entire variable domain, with the rest obtained from reference TRBV7-6 and TRBJ2-5, is as follows: GAGVSQSPRYKVTKRGQDVALRCDPISGHVSLYWYRQALGQGPEFLTYFNYEAQQDKSGLPNDRFSAERPEGSISTLTIQRTEQRDSAMYRCASSRTGSYQETQYFGPGTRLLVL.

The rearrangement links TRBV3-1 to TRBJ1-2, with D tentatively TRBD1 (5 bases). V lost 3 bases and J 0 bases, leaving 11 bases between the germline ends. The germline V gene encodes CDR1 LGHDT and CDR2 YNNKEL (reference sequence). The CDR3 is 15 amino acids. CDR3 loop: CASSQAGEANYGYTF. In DNA form, the CDR3 reads TGTGCCAGCAGCCAGGCGGGGGAGGCTAACTATGGCTACACCTTC.

This chain links TRBV18 with TRBJ2-1; no definite D call. V gave up 2 bases and J gave up 4 bases, with 6 bases separating them. Germline V lookup: CDR1 KGHSH, CDR2 LQKENI. The CDR3 contains 13 residues. The CDR3 nucleotides read TGTGCCAGCTCACCAGAAATATACAATGAGCAGTTCTTC. This sequence encodes CASSPEIYNEQFF.

This chain joins TRBV5-1 and TRBJ2-5; 12 nucleotides agree with TRBD1. V shed 4 bases, J shed 12 bases, and the junction held 10 bases outside the gene matches. This CDR3 is 14 amino acids long. CDR1 and CDR2 (germline): SGHRS, YFSETQ. CDR3 sequence reads: CASSPARDRGPEYF. CDR3 coding DNA: TGCGCCAGCAGCCCCGCACGGGACAGGGGGCCAGAGTACTTC.

The chain carries TRBV4-2 and TRBJ1-1, with D unresolved. The germline V gene encodes CDR1 LGHNA and CDR2 YNFKEQ. Between the trimmed V and J ends, which lost 0 bases and 10 bases, there was a span of 15 bases. This CDR3 is built from 14 residues. DNA for the CDR3: TGTGCCAGCAGCCAAGAATGGAGGCCAAACGTAGCTTTCTTT. Encoded protein: CASSQEWRPNVAFF.

This chain uses TRBV6-5 with TRBJ2-1, with TRBD2 matching 8 bases. Germline V lookup: CDR1 MNHEY, CDR2 SVGAGI. V lost 6 bases and J lost 6; bases outside the gene matches: 10. The CDR3 has 15 amino acids. Here the CDR3 DNA reads TGTGCCAGCAGCTCGACGGGGGGGCCCGTCAATGAGCAGTTCTTC. Its protein product is CASSSTGGPVNEQFF.

V is TRBV29-1 and J is TRBJ1-2, with a tentative D call TRBD1 (5 bases). Germline V gives CDR1 SQVTM, CDR2 ANQGSEA. The CDR3 has 12 amino acids. Trimming removed 7 bases at V and 11 bases at J, with 20 bases between. The chain's CDR3 is CSAPTPKGVYTF. The CDR3 coding sequence is TGCAGCGCCCCAACCCCTAAAGGGGTGTACACCTTC. The full variable domain, completed using reference TRBV29-1 and TRBJ1-2, is SAVISQKPSRDICQRGTSLTIQCQVDSQVTMMFWYRQQPGQSLTLIATANQGSEATYESGFVIDKFPISRPNLTFSTLTVSNMSPEDSSIYLCSAPTPKGVYTFGSGTRLTVV.

The chain carries TRBV10-3 and TRBJ2-1; D call uncertain. V was clipped by 3 bases and J by 5 bases, with 14 bases between them. The CDR3 totals 15 residues. Germline V gene data show CDR1 as ENHRY and CDR2 as SYGVKD. CDR3 loop: CAISDSSMVDNEQFF. The CDR3 DNA reads as TGTGCCATCAGTGACAGTTCCATGGTGGACAATGAGCAGTTCTTC.

This chain uses TRBV5-1 with TRBJ2-1; tentative D call: TRBD2 (5 bases). The CDR3 loop spans 14 amino acids. The V end lost 0 bases, the J end lost 8 bases, and 12 bases lay between the germline ends. Germline V gives CDR1 SGHRS, CDR2 YFSETQ. The CDR3, as DNA: TGCGCCAGCAGCTTGGGACGGAGGATTGATGAGCAGTTCTTC. Protein: CASSLGRRIDEQFF. The full variable domain, with the rest looked up from reference TRBV5-1 and TRBJ2-1, is KAGVTQTPRYLIKTRGQQVTLSCSPISGHRSVSWYQQTPGQGLQFLFEYFSETQRNKGNFPGRFSGRQFSNSRSEMNVSTLELGDSALYLCASSLGRRIDEQFFGPGTRLTVL.

This clonotype has a count of ten or more. The chain is built from TRBV6-2 or TRBV6-3 and TRBJ2-5; the match to TRBD2 covers 7 bases. The V gene's germline CDR1 is MNHEY and CDR2 SVGEGT. Germline trimming cut 10 bases from V and 7 bases from J; bases unmatched to any gene: 15. This CDR3 has 14 amino acids. This CDR3 reads CATSQASGPVTQYF. Here the CDR3 DNA reads TGTGCCACCTCCCAGGCTAGCGGACCGGTGACCCAGTACTTC.

This clonotype showed up just a few times. The CDR3 DNA reads TGTGCCAGCAGCCCGCAGGGACTAGCGGGGACAGATACGCAGTATTTT. Translating gives CASSPQGLAGTDTQYF. The rearrangement uses TRBV18 and TRBJ2-3; 13 bases are shared with TRBD2. The CDR3 contains 16 residues. CDR1 and CDR2 (germline): KGHSH, LQKENI. The V segment lost 8 bases and the J segment 3 bases; nucleotides outside the gene matches: 8.

The chain employs TRBV19 and TRBJ1-2; D is unresolved. CDR3 length: 12 residues. Germline loops: CDR1 LNHDA, CDR2 SQIVND (reference sequence). The V end lost 6 bases, the J end lost 4 bases, and 9 bases lay between the germline ends. The CDR3 loop reads CASRRQSYGYTF. CDR3 in DNA: TGTGCCAGTAGAAGGCAGAGCTATGGCTACACCTTC.

This clonotype was seen more than once but under ten times. The chain has TRBV6-1 and TRBJ2-6, with no clear D. Trimming shortened V by 3 bases and J by 0 bases, and 12 bases separated the two germline ends. From germline, CDR1 is MNHNS and CDR2 SASEGT. This CDR3 region has 17 residues. The CDR3 coding sequence is TGTGCCAGCAGTGATTCCGGCCTTCTCTCTGGGGCCAACGTCCTGACTTTC. Amino acids: CASSDSGLLSGANVLTF.

This clonotype was found a few times. J is TRBJ2-7 and V is TRBV10-3, with D possibly being TRBD1 or TRBD2 (5 bases each). Trimming took off 0 bases at V and 2 bases at J, with 20 bases between the two ends. CDR1 ENHRY and CDR2 SYGVKD come from the germline V gene. The CDR3 covers 18 residues. The CDR3 DNA reads as TGTGCCATCAGTGAGTCGAGCCCTGGGGGAGCCTCTACCTACGAGCAGTACTTC. Its protein product is CAISESSPGGASTYEQYF.

This sequence joins TRBV7-9 and TRBJ2-4; 9 positions agree with TRBD1. TRBJ2-7 explains the end of the DNA better; the J call may be wrong. The CDR3 spans 14 residues. Germline-derived CDR1 and CDR2 are SEHNR and FQNEAQ (reference sequence). In DNA form, the CDR3 reads TGTGCCAGCAGCCTGGGACAGGGCCAAAACGAGCAGTACTTC. Its protein is CASSLGQGQNEQYF.

The chain links TRBV3-1 to TRBJ2-4; 11 bases are a match to TRBD2. Matching the DNA end better, TRBJ2-7 makes the J call doubtful. This CDR3 has 14 residues. Germline-derived CDR1 and CDR2 are LGHDT and YNNKEL (reference sequence). CDR3 in amino acids: CASEGTSGFYEQYF. CDR3 bases: TGTGCCAGCGAAGGGACTAGCGGTTTCTACGAGCAGTACTTC.

The chain has TRBV9 and TRBJ2-5; D gene unclear. From germline, CDR1 is SGDLS and CDR2 YYNGEE. V lost 0 bases and J lost 1, with 10 bases in between. The CDR3 has 15 amino acids. The chain's CDR3 is CASSVAGATQETQYF. CDR3 bases: TGTGCCAGCAGCGTAGCTGGCGCAACCCAAGAGACCCAGTACTTC.